The count of the clone carrying this TCR beta chain is one. The record originates from a study of blood T cell repertoires in COVID-19. On the study more broadly: COVID-19 samples from acute and convalescent phases originated in the United States, Italy and Spain. T cells, B-cell-depleted T cells, or PBMCs provided the cDNA or gDNA that served as material.

Germline V gives CDR1 LNHDA, CDR2 SQIVND (reference sequence). The trim removed 5 bases at V and 9 bases at J, leaving 10 bases unmatched. The CDR3 sequence is 14 residues long. Per the study methods: Amplifying reference gene primers gave estimates of nucleated cell counts. Generated by immunoSEQ multiplex PCR, the TCRdb table keeps only in-frame clones and is missing some. V, J and clone size derive from that table, while D and trimming were established from the DNA sequence. The sample carries around 150,000 clones, under 85% recorded once. The chain combines TRBV19 with TRBJ2-1, with TRBD2 identical over 7 bases. This TCR was recovered from a human donor in a cohort sampled during active COVID-19. What was sequenced was peripheral blood. CDR3 protein: CASSPGLVGGEQFF. Written as DNA, the CDR3 is TGTGCCAGTAGTCCTGGACTAGTTGGGGGTGAGCAGTTCTTC.